This T cell receptor (beta chain) was found in a study of T cells after yellow fever vaccination. Study information: Preparation of the low-cell-number fractions used SMART-Seq v4 Ultra Low Input. Overall study findings and caveats: In FACS-sorted repertoires, abundant clonotypes from the bulk population could appear as contaminants. A large majority of primary-vaccination clones showed up again after the booster (just under 97% CD4, approximately 90% CD8).

Template switching with 5'RACE generated the TCR cDNA and added a universal primer site and UMIs. TCRdb fed the 5' RACE reads into MiXCR, producing one record per CDR3 protein. The table records some 350,000 distinct CDR3 sequences, about 9.9% of them present only once. The sample holds a few counts of this clonotype. What it binds is not known. Germline V gene data show CDR1 as MGHDK and CDR2 as SYGVNS. V was trimmed by 8 bases and J by 15 bases, leaving 14 bases between them. The CDR3 spans 10 residues. The origin of this receptor is a man aged 18 to 29 who received the YFV17D yellow fever vaccine. The chain has TRBV25-1 and TRBJ2-1; D is possibly TRBD2 (6 bases). The sample was PBMCs, taken on the day of the first yellow fever vaccination. The CDR3: CASLQEGMFF. Written as DNA, the CDR3 is TGTGCCAGCCTGCAGGAGGGAATGTTCTTC.